A single T cell receptor (beta chain) is shown here with its context. Its antigen target is currently unknown. No much larger clone is present one base from it, and per-base qualities are unavailable. Measured from the cysteine to the phenylalanine, the CDR3 is 15 residues long. The only DNA kept is the CDR3, 45 bases in frame from the first base. The germline V gene (reference sequence) provides CDR1 LNHNV and CDR2 YYDKDF. V is shortened by 5 bases, J by 0 bases, and the region joining them spans 12 bases. The trial excluded patients who had a history of autoimmune disease or who were on systemic immunosuppression. Peripheral blood for TCR sequencing was collected from all dose cohorts at baseline, on cycle 4 day 1, and on cycle 7 day 1. The samples were drawn from a first-in-human, open-label, multicenter phase I dose-escalation trial of ivuxolimab. Adults with locally advanced or metastatic melanoma, renal cell carcinoma, hepatocellular carcinoma or head and neck squamous cell carcinoma were enrolled in the trial. CD4+ and CD8+ T cells were sorted separately from peripheral blood before TCR sequencing.

The sample comes from a study of OX40 agonist ivuxolimab in advanced cancers. For the study in its entirety: Ivuxolimab was an agonistic, fully human IgG2 monoclonal antibody directed against OX40 (CD134), a costimulatory receptor. Intravenous ivuxolimab was administered to patients every 2 weeks at six dose levels: 0.01, 0.1, 0.3, 1.5, 3 and 10 mg/kg. Of the roughly 52 patients in dose escalation, 19 had hepatocellular carcinoma, around 15 had melanoma, 9 had renal cell carcinoma and 9 had head and neck cancer. In the dose-escalation cohort, approximately 82% of patients were male, and the mean age was around 60 years, with a range of roughly 23 to 85. Prior anti-PD-1, anti-PD-L1 or anti-CTLA-4 therapy was permitted, and about 40% of dose-escalation patients had received checkpoint inhibitors. Partial responses occurred in three dose-escalation patients, of whom one had hepatocellular carcinoma and two had cutaneous melanoma. Peripheral TCRbeta sequencing was intended to test whether TCR sequence diversity was altered and clonal T-cell expansion was caused by ivuxolimab. The paper describes the monotherapy dose-escalation part (N of about 47 patients) of the phase I trial of ivuxolimab.

Genomic DNA was extracted from sorted cells for sequencing of the TCRbeta CDR3 region. The immunoSEQ Assay was used for sequencing of TCRbeta CDR3 regions. TCRdb obtained this table from immuneACCESS and retained in-frame rearrangements with V and J assigned. These tables miss some clones; where compared with another copy, unresolved V genes account for less than half of the shortfall, and the remainder is unexplained. Counted in this sample were tens of thousands of clones; over 90% of them appeared once. The ten largest make up roughly 0.72% of the sample. Results the study describes overall, beyond this receptor: Low levels of normalized T-cell clonal expansion were also seen in some patients who did not respond. After ivuxolimab, expanded clones were on average more numerous among CD8+ T cells than among CD4+ T cells. Which antigens the clonally expanded peripheral T cells were specific for was not determined. Clonal expansion of both CD4+ and CD8+ blood T cells was observed from baseline to week 6 at doses 0.1 to 3.0 mg/kg. In partial responders in the 0.1-3.0 mg/kg groups, normalized peripheral clonal expansion was found to be among the lowest, especially among CD8+ T cells.

Sequenced material: CD4+ or CD8+ T cells sorted from blood, taken in a trial of the OX40 agonist ivuxolimab. Rearrangement joined TRBV15 to TRBJ2-3; the D gene cannot be named for sure. The receptor was derived from an adult with an advanced solid tumor such as melanoma, head and neck, liver or kidney cancer. The CDR3 protein is CATSPSGFSTDTQYF. The sequence in DNA is TGTGCCACCAGCCCCTCCGGTTTTAGCACAGATACGCAGTATTTT.